These 16 T cell receptor beta chains came from one sample sequenced in a study of radiation and T cells in renal cell carcinoma. Time point defined: baseline pretreatment blood. Treatment defined: 15 Gy SBRT to primary tumor, nephrectomy 4 weeks later. TCRdb's copy holds only in-frame clones and misses some; the assay was immunoSEQ multiplex PCR. The sample consists of 20,000 to 25,000 clones, around 80% of them appearing once. The sequenced sample was blood, obtained from a patient whose treatment included radiotherapy and nephrectomy. These receptors came from a man between 60 and 70 years old with renal cell carcinoma.

This chain joins TRBV18 and TRBJ2-1; D possibly corresponds to TRBD2 (6 bases). This CDR3 is 16 amino acids long. Germline CDR1 and CDR2: KGHSH and LQKENI. Trimming removed 3 bases from V and 0 bases from J, with 12 bases in between. The CDR3 DNA follows: TGTGCCAGCTCACCCTTGGCCGGGAGCTCCTACAATGAGCAGTTCTTC. Protein sequence: CASSPLAGSSYNEQFF.

The chain employs TRBV9 and TRBJ2-2; unclear D gene. CDR1 and CDR2 (germline): SGDLS, YYNGEE. This CDR3 contains 14 residues. V was clipped by 0 bases and J by 5 bases, with 8 bases between them. In nucleotides, the CDR3 is TGTGCCAGCAGCGTAGGCTCAGTTACCGGGGAGCTGTTTTTT. It translates to CASSVGSVTGELFF. Drawing the rest from reference TRBV9 and TRBJ2-2, the complete variable domain is DSGVTQTPKHLITATGQRVTLRCSPRSGDLSVYWYQQSLDQGLQFLIQYYNGEERAKGNILERFSAQQFPDLHSELNLSSLELGDSALYFCASSVGSVTGELFFGEGSRLTVL.

The V call is TRBV19, the J call TRBJ1-2; D may be TRBD1 (5 bases). Trimming took 3 bases from V and 9 from J, leaving 14 bases between them. Per the germline V gene, CDR1 is LNHDA and CDR2 is SQIVND (reference sequence). The CDR3 is 13 amino acids. In nucleotides, the CDR3 is TGTGCCAGTAGTATTGAGGTGGCGGGACGCTACACCTTC. Amino acid sequence: CASSIEVAGRYTF.

V usage is TRBV19 and J usage is TRBJ2-2, with 8 bases identical to TRBD2. The length of the CDR3 is 16 residues. CDR1 is LNHDA, CDR2 SQIVND, per germline (reference sequence). J lost 7 bases, V lost 3 bases, and 10 bases had no gene match. CDR3 region: CASSMETGGFVGELFF. The CDR3 coding sequence is TGTGCCAGTAGTATGGAAACGGGAGGGTTCGTCGGGGAGCTGTTTTTT.

CDR3 DNA: TGTGCCAGCAGCTTGGGGCGGGAGGTCCGGTCCGAGCAGTACTTC. It specifies CASSLGREVRSEQYF. The chain employs TRBV5-4 and TRBJ2-7, with 8 bases that match TRBD2. V shed 0 bases and J 6 bases; nucleotides not matched to a gene: 8. Germline CDR1 reads SGHNT; CDR2 reads YYREEE (reference sequence). CDR3 size: 15 residues.

The rearrangement joins TRBV10-3 to TRBJ2-5; D remains unclear. The J call may be in error: the DNA end matches TRBJ2-7 better. Germline V lookup: CDR1 ENHRY, CDR2 SYGVKD. The CDR3 spans 14 residues. In nucleotides, the CDR3 is TGTGCCATCAGTGAGTCTTTTCGAACCTACGAGCAGTACTTC. This translates into CAISESFRTYEQYF.

The rearrangement uses TRBV18 and TRBJ1-5, with TRBD1 identical over 8 bases. The germline V gene encodes CDR1 KGHSH and CDR2 LQKENI. V lost 4 bases to trimming and J lost 2 bases; unmatched junction nucleotides: 7. CDR3 size: 16 residues. Here the CDR3 DNA reads TGTGCCAGCTCACTTCGGACAGGGTTTCGCAATCAGCCCCAGCATTTT. It encodes CASSLRTGFRNQPQHF.

This sequence joins TRBV21-1 and TRBJ1-1; the DNA was not compared with TRBD1, the D call given in the table. TRBV21-1 is a documented pseudogene. CDR3 length: 14 residues. The CDR3 nucleotides read TGTGCCAGCAGCAAAGCGGGCTGGTTGGCTGAAGCTTTCTTT. Its protein product is CASSKAGWLAEAFF.

The chain links TRBV28 to TRBJ1-2; D call uncertain. The V gene lost 2 bases and the J gene lost 5 bases, with 6 bases spanning the gap. Germline V gene sequence: CDR1 MDHEN, CDR2 SYDVKM. The CDR3 totals 12 residues. The CDR3, as DNA: TGTGCCAGCAGTTTAAAGGTTTATGGCTACACCTTC. This gives the protein CASSLKVYGYTF.

In its sample, this clone ranks as hyperexpanded. The CDR3 DNA is TGTGCCTGTAATCCCAGGGGGATCTCCTACGAGCAGTACTTC. This gives the protein CACNPRGISYEQYF. The chain is built from TRBV30 and TRBJ2-7, with 7 bases aligning to TRBD1. The CDR3 spans 14 residues. CDR1 and CDR2 from the germline V gene are GTSNPN and SVGIG (reference sequence). The V segment lost 6 bases and the J segment 0 bases; nucleotides outside the gene matches: 8.

This clone turned up a few times. The chain joins TRBV21-1 to TRBJ1-2. TRBV21-1 is designated a pseudogene. The length of the CDR3 is 14 residues. CDR3 sequence: CASNEEGGAGGYTF. The CDR3 DNA follows: TGTGCCAGCAACGAAGAGGGCGGCGCCGGTGGCTACACCTTC.

J is TRBJ2-7 and V is TRBV4-2; D gene uncertain. The CDR3 loop spans 13 amino acids. V shed 3 bases and J shed 3 bases, with 9 bases lying between them. Germline V gives CDR1 LGHNA, CDR2 YNFKEQ. The CDR3 region is CASSHRTDYEQYF. The CDR3 region has the DNA TGTGCCAGCAGCCACCGGACCGACTACGAGCAGTACTTC.

This chain links TRBV7-9 with TRBJ2-4; D may be TRBD1 or TRBD2 (6 bases each). Trimming took off 5 bases at V and 1 base at J, with 18 bases between the two ends. CDR3 length equals 17 residues. The germline V gene encodes CDR1 SEHNR and CDR2 FQNEAQ (reference sequence). The CDR3 coding sequence is TGTGCCAGCAGCGGACAGCGGGTGGAGGCGGCCAAAAACATTCAGTACTTC. Translation gives CASSGQRVEAAKNIQYF.

V gene TRBV4-1 combines with J gene TRBJ1-6; no clear D gene. Germline-derived CDR1 and CDR2 are MGHRA and YSYEKL. Trimming pared 1 base from V and 1 base from J, leaving 11 bases between. This CDR3 has 17 residues. The DNA of the CDR3 is TGCGCCAGCAGCCAAGGTATGGACGGATCCTATAATTCACCCCTCCACTTT. Translated: CASSQGMDGSYNSPLHF.

This clone has only a few counts. The V and J genes are TRBV6-6 and TRBJ1-5; tentative D call: TRBD1 (5 bases). The CDR3 covers 14 residues. Germline V lookup: CDR1 MNHNY, CDR2 SVGAGI (reference sequence). V lost 6 bases, J lost 4 bases, and 13 bases lay in between. CDR3 sequence reads: CASRARQQNQPQHF. The CDR3 region has the DNA TGTGCCAGCAGGGCCCGACAGCAGAATCAGCCCCAGCATTTT.

The chain carries TRBV27 and TRBJ1-6; 7 nucleotides line up with TRBD1. The CDR3 is made up of 16 amino acids. V lost 1 base and J lost 15; bases outside the gene matches: 15. Germline assignment: CDR1 MNHEY and CDR2 SMNVEV (reference sequence). As DNA, the CDR3 is TGTGCCAGCAGTTTATACAGGGGAGTTTCCAAAACCCTCCTCCACTTT. Translation gives CASSLYRGVSKTLLHF.